This passage covers 2 T cell receptor beta chains from one sample sequenced in a study of early T cells in non-severe SARS-CoV-2 infection. One entry per CDR3 protein results from TCRdb running MiXCR on the 5' RACE reads. The repertoire holds about 61,000 distinct CDR3 sequences, with approximately 12% as singletons. Specimen: whole blood, collected at baseline. The receptor set was obtained from an adult who was a healthcare worker with PCR-confirmed SARS-CoV-2 infection or an uninfected control (not recorded which). The donor label of this sample is uncertain.

This clonotype was found many times. CDR3 nucleotides: TGTGCCAGCAGTTATTTGGGTCAGCAGTTCTTC. Protein sequence: CASSYLGQQFF. This sequence joins TRBV6-5 and TRBJ2-1; D remains ambiguous. CDR3 length: 11 residues. Germline CDR1 is MNHEY and CDR2 is SVGAGI. V was pared by 3 bases and J by 11 bases, with 8 bases between.

This clonotype was seen at least ten times. The CDR3 DNA sequence: TGTGCCAGCAGCCGGAGCGGGGACCTCTACAATGAGCAGTTCTTC. It is translated as CASSRSGDLYNEQFF. J is TRBJ2-1 and V is TRBV6-6, with TRBD2 matching over 7 bases. The germline gives CDR1 MNHNY, CDR2 SVGAGI (reference sequence). The CDR3 length is 15 residues. V lost 6 bases to trimming and J lost 3 bases; unmatched junction nucleotides: 8.